Listed here is a single T cell receptor beta chain. Per the original data handling: Estimation of nucleated cell counts relied on the amplification of reference gene primers. Clones were sequenced by immunoSEQ multiplex PCR, and TCRdb holds only the in-frame ones, with some missing. V and J calls and clone size are given by that table; D and trimming were obtained from the DNA. The sample contains around 80,000 clones, approximately 78% of which appear only once. This sample is part of a study of blood T cell repertoires in COVID-19. Whole-study context: Material from acute and convalescent COVID-19 was sourced from the United States, Italy and Spain. T cells, B-cell-depleted T cells, or PBMCs provided the cDNA or gDNA that served as material.

Germline V gives CDR1 SGHNT, CDR2 YENEEA. Trimming left V 5 bases short and J 5 bases short, with 15 bases between. The CDR3 contains 15 residues. The receptor was derived from a human donor in a cohort sampled during active COVID-19. The V gene is TRBV11-3, the J gene TRBJ2-2; TRBD1 is a possible D gene (5 bases). What was sequenced was peripheral blood. The CDR3, as DNA: TGTGCCAGCAGCCCCCAAAGACAGATGACCGGGGAGCTGTTTTTT. The encoded protein is CASSPQRQMTGELFF.